Reported below is one T cell receptor beta chain. The target of this receptor is not known. Base qualities are not provided; no much larger clone lies one nucleotide away. To prepare the library, the immunoSEQ multiplex PCR assay was applied. For the multiplex PCR, a mixture combining 60 forward primers for TCR Vbeta segments and 13 reverse primers for TCR Jbeta segments was used. A multiplex PCR assay on genomic DNA amplified the CDR3 region of rearranged TCR beta genes. The Illumina HiSeq System was used to sequence the amplified TCR beta libraries as 87-base-pair reads. The study's processing was this. In a later analysis, 80 million or so unique TCR beta chains were counted across the approximately 670 repertoires, and roughly 11 million of these chains were shared by at least two donors. Raw reads were error-corrected and collapsed into unique sequences with a nearest-neighbor algorithm that merged closely related sequences to remove PCR and sequencing errors. CDR3 sequences were aligned to IMGT reference sequences to assign V, D and J gene segments. For a sequence to be retained, at least a six-nucleotide match to both a V gene segment and a J gene segment was required. Rearrangements were classified as productive when the CDR3 lacked stop codons and remained in frame with V and J, and all other rearrangements were classified as non-productive. Following IMGT convention, CDR3 was defined as the stretch from the second conserved V-encoded cysteine up to the conserved J-encoded phenylalanine. The earlier analysis of fewer than 750 of the donors excluded sequences that lacked an unambiguous match to a single V gene segment. An earlier analysis of several hundred of the donors classified V segments as functional when productive rearrangements were above 56.7% and as segregating when the standard deviation between donors was above 5%. A statistical classification framework was developed to diagnose cytomegalovirus status using the catalog of TCR beta chain sequences. In a later analysis, TCR nucleotide sequences were compared against IMGT/GENE-DB human TR gene sequences so that V and J genes could be assigned. Using the TCRdist pipeline, a later analysis assigned CDR3 sequences along with most-parsimonious VDJ recombination scenarios. In a later analysis, every TCR beta chain was defined by the combination of its CDR3 amino acid sequence and its V-gene family, and reads without a unique V-gene family were dropped. In a later analysis, around 600 highly shared, low-generation-probability nucleotide sequences were removed to address suspected cross-contamination and a sequencing artifact. A later analysis calculated a clonal expansion index for each public chain from normalized within-repertoire ranks of inferred template counts. A later analysis computed generation probabilities with a VDJ recombination model fitted to out-of-frame rearrangements, and checked the results against IGoR. In a later analysis, hypergeometric tests were used to score TCR-TCR, TCR-HLA and TCR-CMV co-occurrence, with a repertoire-size bias correction applied to TCR pairs. A later analysis estimated false discovery rates by permuting HLA or CMV assignments 20 times. In a later analysis, co-occurring TCRs were grouped using DBSCAN, with TCRdist sequence similarity added in when clustering inside HLA-allele-positive subsets. Repertoires with fewer than 30,000 or more than 120,000 public chains were left out of co-occurrence clustering, as were four to six repertoires with anomalous nucleotide sharing. TCRdb retrieved this table from immuneACCESS and kept in-frame rearrangements only. Not all clones are present; in checked studies, unresolved V genes account for under half, and no reason is known for the remainder. The DNA gave D and trimming, while V, J and clone size come from that table. The sample has 150,000 to 200,000 clones on record, about four fifths of them singletons. Approximately 5% of the sample is taken by the ten largest.

The cohort comprised some 730 healthy bone marrow donors. Cohort members were all nominally healthy when sampled, although unrecorded immune exposures were likely present. The donor was CMV seropositive and belonged to the group of more than 250 seropositive cohort members. Every donor gave a peripheral blood sample, and the peripheral blood mononuclear cells from that sample were used for TCR beta sequencing. Genomic DNA extraction from the blood cell samples was performed with the Qiagen DNeasy Blood Extraction Kit. The cysteine opens and the phenylalanine closes a CDR3 of 15 amino acids. Kept here is only the CDR3 DNA, which spans 45 bases and is read in frame from base 1. V is reduced by 9 bases and J by 8 bases, leaving a spacing of 25 bases between them. Based on the germline V gene (reference sequence), the CDR1 and CDR2 sequences are MNHNY and SVGAGI. This record belongs to a study of cytomegalovirus exposure and HLA in healthy donors (dated by TCRdb to between 2016 and 2019). For the study in its entirety: An earlier analysis of 587 of the donors reported roughly 300 Gb of sequence data and around 100 million unique TCR beta sequences obtained from approximately 180 million T cells. An early release that covered more than 550 HLA-typed donors contained around 330 gigabases of sequencing data and some 87 million unique TCR sequences. Of the roughly 390 genotyped donors, about 80% fell in the genetic ancestry cluster associated with self-reported Caucasian donors. The study aimed to test whether cataloging public T cell receptors could reveal signatures of past pathogen exposure. The T cell repertoires of several hundred subjects were profiled by immunosequencing and related to cytomegalovirus serostatus. Along with the roughly 700-subject first cohort, a separate validation cohort of roughly 110 different subjects was used. To predict cytomegalovirus infection status, the study brought together high-throughput TCR immunosequencing, statistical association of individual TCRs with disease status, and machine learning. In a later analysis, previously published TCR beta repertoires from 550 to 700 donors were re-analyzed and high-resolution HLA genotyping was added so that TCR occurrence patterns could be studied. The later analysis used no new phenotypic data to find candidate immune exposures, relying instead on TCR beta sequences and their occurrence across donors. An earlier analysis of fewer than 750 of the donors used high-throughput TCR beta sequencing to judge whether each TCR beta V gene segment behaved as functional or pseudogenic. Donor age, sex, ethnicity and CMV serostatus were collected together with the repertoire data. A later genetic analysis took genome-wide SNP genotypes for about 60% of the roughly 670 donors and used that subset as a discovery cohort. All discovery cohort repertoires had been generated on a single sequencing platform. Class I and class II HLA loci were covered by the typing at four-digit resolution. The number of typed donors differed by locus: about 620-630 for A, B, C, DRB1 and DQB1; 522 for DQA1; approximately 600 for DPA1; and roughly 450 for DPB1. Because of strong linkage in the cohort, roughly five DR-DQ haplotypes were treated as single units for association and clustering. Across approximately 420 genotyped donors of the cohort, an average of roughly 200,000 unique TCR beta nucleotide sequences per donor were sequenced, and roughly 20% of those sequences were non-productive.

The study at large found these results: An earlier analysis of around 540 of the donors showed that most TCR beta V segments appeared in productive rearrangements either about 87% or about 30% of the time, which broadly matched IMGT annotations. Because the 87-base-pair reads could not distinguish some IMGT-functional V segments, including TRBV6-2 and TRBV6-3, those segments were excluded. The earlier analysis of approximately 560 of the donors excluded 15 to 20 rarely observed V segments, including chromosome 9 orphons, because counts were too low. When HLA alleles, especially DR and DQ, strongly co-occurred, attributing TCR associations to individual alleles was difficult. A later analysis reported that several top co-occurrence clusters appeared linked to parvovirus B19, influenza, CMV and Epstein-Barr virus. According to a later analysis, most CMV-associated TCR beta chains appeared to be HLA-restricted, and the HLA associations seemed to be driven largely by CMV exposure. A group of highly shared sequence variants was considered likely to be a technical artifact of the sequencing pipeline. In this cohort, only TCR beta chains were sequenced, and detectable features were limited by the absence of alpha or paired-chain data. Compared with equally common non-associated chains, HLA-associated TCR beta chains in a later analysis were more clonally expanded and had lower generation probabilities. Across donors, most TCR sequences were observed very rarely, whereas some public TCRs were present in many individuals. Correlated functional status among segregating V segments might be attributable to linkage disequilibrium, but an unknown experimental factor could not be ruled out. A later analysis found that TCR association rates varied across HLA loci, with DRB1 alleles showing the most associated TCRs and HLA-C alleles the fewest. Specific HLA alleles were associated with roughly 17,000 TCR beta sequences at a false discovery rate of 0.05 in a later analysis. A further reported finding was that TCR beta sequences accurately predicted the HLA-A and HLA-B alleles for most subjects in the first cohort. The study gave a list of under 200 TCR beta chains associated with cytomegalovirus. Compared with the approximately 670-donor mean, donors in an Asian-associated ancestry cluster had fewer N-insertions in productive TCRs, according to a later genetic analysis. HLA typing was unavailable for some donors at each locus, so association tests used only the typed subset. For the cohort, immune exposure information was limited to CMV serostatus. The authors suggested that the approach could potentially be extended to other disease states and immunological phenotypes. In vitro tests confirmed that a few of the cytomegalovirus-associated TCR beta chains recognize cytomegalovirus antigens. Roughly uniform sequencing depth across donors was assumed in presence/absence analyses, although this assumption may not hold. The classifier was reported to diagnose cytomegalovirus status with high specificity and sensitivity in both the original and validation cohorts. An association between a missense DCLRE1C variant and V-gene and J-gene trimming of TCR beta chains was found in a later genetic analysis and replicated in an independent cohort.

Sequences were obtained from PBMCs. Recombination linked TRBV6-6 to TRBJ1-2, and perhaps TRBD1 as D gene, on 6 matching bases. The TCR was taken from a woman aged 18-29 years in good health and CMV-seropositive. The CDR3 here reads CASRQRDKGLRGYTF. The nucleotide sequence reads as follows: TGTGCCAGTCGACAACGGGACAAAGGATTGCGAGGCTACACCTTC.